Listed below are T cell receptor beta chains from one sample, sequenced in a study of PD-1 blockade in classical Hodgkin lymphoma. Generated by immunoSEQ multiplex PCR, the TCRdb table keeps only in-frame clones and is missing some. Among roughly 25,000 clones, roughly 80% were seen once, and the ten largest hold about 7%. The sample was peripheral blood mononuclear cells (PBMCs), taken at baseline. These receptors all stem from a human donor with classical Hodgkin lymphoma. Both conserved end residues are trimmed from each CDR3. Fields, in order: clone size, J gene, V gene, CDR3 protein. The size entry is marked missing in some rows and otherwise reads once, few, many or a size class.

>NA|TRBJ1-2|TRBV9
ASSVALTGYGYT
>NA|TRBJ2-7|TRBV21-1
ASTEDRQGQIEQY
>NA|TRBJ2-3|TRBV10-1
ASSEGQGFSDTQY
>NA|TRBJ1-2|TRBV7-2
ASSLGPGYGYT
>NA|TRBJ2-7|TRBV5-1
ASSLDGTSSVYEQY
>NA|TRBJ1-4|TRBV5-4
ASSLGAGDNTEKLF
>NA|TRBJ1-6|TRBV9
ASSVDHSVNSPLH
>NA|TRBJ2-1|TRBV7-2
ASSPYSGGRNEQF
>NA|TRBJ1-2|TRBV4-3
ASSQEINYGYT
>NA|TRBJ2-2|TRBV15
ATRPDRVGTGELF
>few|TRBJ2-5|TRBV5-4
ASSKGLAGTETQY
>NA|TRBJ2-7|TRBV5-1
ASSLGPRGLYEQY
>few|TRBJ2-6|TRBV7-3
ASSFSGTPSANVLT
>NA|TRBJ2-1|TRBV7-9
ASTSGTSEEYRNEQF
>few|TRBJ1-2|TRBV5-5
ASRPGQGGTGYT
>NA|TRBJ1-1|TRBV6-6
ASEQGARTEAF
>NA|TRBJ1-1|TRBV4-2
ASSQDLGGQGARNTEAF
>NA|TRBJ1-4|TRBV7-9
ASSPGTNEKLF
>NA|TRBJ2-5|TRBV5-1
ASSLLGGETQY
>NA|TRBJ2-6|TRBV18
ASSPFGAGANVLT
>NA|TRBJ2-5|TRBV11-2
ASSLVGDGWETQY
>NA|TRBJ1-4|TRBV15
ATSKKGAPGNEKLF
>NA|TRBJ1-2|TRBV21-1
ASSKVEQPYGYT
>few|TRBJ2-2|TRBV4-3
ASSLEPLTGELF
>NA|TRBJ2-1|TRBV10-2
ASSESRSASSYNEQF
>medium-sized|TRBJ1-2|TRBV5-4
ASSGLGVNYGYT
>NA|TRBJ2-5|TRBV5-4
ASSLGRQETQY
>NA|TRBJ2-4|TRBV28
ASSLSGQGENIQY
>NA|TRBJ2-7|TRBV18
ASSVTAYEQY
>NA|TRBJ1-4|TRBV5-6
ASSFVWANEKLF
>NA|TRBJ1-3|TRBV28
ASTQTGIAIGNTIY
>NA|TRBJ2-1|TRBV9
ASSAATNTYNEQF
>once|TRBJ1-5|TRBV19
ASSIASKTGVIQPQH
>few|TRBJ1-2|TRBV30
AWSPEGDWDRRYYGYT
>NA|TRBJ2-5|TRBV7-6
ASSLTSGGAETQY
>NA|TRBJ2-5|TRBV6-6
ASSRHFQETQY
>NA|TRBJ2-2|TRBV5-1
ASSHRTSGGNTGELF
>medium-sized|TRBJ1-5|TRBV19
ASTRGPGETQPQH
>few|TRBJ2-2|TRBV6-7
ASTKFRTGGIAGELF
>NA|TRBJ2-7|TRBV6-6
ASSYPGQSFTYEQY
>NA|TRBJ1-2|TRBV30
AWTGQPIVYT
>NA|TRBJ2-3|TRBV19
ASSIRLGDTQY
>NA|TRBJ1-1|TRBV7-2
ASSGPPGLQNTEAF
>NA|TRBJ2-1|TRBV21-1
ASSKRYLLPSYNEQF
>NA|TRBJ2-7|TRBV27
ASSLSGHIKGEQY
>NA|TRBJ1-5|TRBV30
AWTQGGAQPQH
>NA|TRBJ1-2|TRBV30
AWARQGGLYGYT
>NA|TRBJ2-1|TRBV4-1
ASSFRLAGYNEQF
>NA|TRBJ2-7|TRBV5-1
ASSPDRDHEQY
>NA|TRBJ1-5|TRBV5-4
ASSNRGWESQPQH
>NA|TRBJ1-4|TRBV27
ASRNSGNEKLF